This TCR beta chain was retrieved from a study of T cell responses to AZD1222 COVID-19 vaccine. This CDR3 spans 17 amino acids. In germline, CDR1 is KGHSH, CDR2 LQKENI. The V segment lost 3 bases and the J segment 6 bases; nucleotides outside the gene matches: 11. Generated by immunoSEQ multiplex PCR, the TCRdb table keeps only in-frame clones and is missing some. In the table there are 150,000 to 200,000 clones, approximately 93% of which are singletons. This TCR was recovered from an adult who received the AZD1222 COVID-19 vaccine. The V and J genes are TRBV18 and TRBJ2-5; 12 bases line up with TRBD1. The starting material was peripheral blood, obtained 28 days after the second AZD1222 dose. The CDR3 spells CASSPSPGQGAEKTQYF. The CDR3 DNA reads as TGTGCCAGCTCACCGAGCCCGGGACAGGGGGCGGAGAAGACCCAGTACTTC.